The 12 T cell receptor beta chains presented below share a single source sample, sequenced in a study of shared clonotypes between healthy human individuals. Naive CD8 isolation took CD45RO-negative cells positively selected for CCR7 and excluded terminally differentiated effector memory CD45RA+ cells. Libraries were prepared by immunoSEQ multiplex PCR; TCRdb keeps only in-frame clonotypes and omits some of them. The data contain approximately 2,000,000 clones, roughly 95% of them seen just once; the ten biggest clones take up about 1.7%. Sequenced material: naive CD8+ T cells from PBMCs. Receptor source: a man between 18 and 35 years old in good health. Some clones in this sample may be carry-over from other donors' samples.

The count of this clone is one. This chain joins TRBV7-9 and TRBJ2-1; D remains ambiguous. Germline V gene sequence: CDR1 SEHNR, CDR2 FQNEAQ (reference sequence). V lost 5 bases and J 7 bases, leaving 12 bases between the germline ends. This CDR3 is built from 13 residues. For the CDR3, the DNA is TGTGCCAGCAGCCCGGGTTTTTCAAATGAGCAGTTCTTC. Residues: CASSPGFSNEQFF. Full variable domain (remainder filled in from reference TRBV7-9 and TRBJ2-1): DTGVSQNPRHKITKRGQNVTFRCDPISEHNRLYWYRQTLGQGPEFLTYFQNEAQLEKSRLLSDRFSAERPKGSFSTLEIQRTEQGDSAMYLCASSPGFSNEQFFGPGTRLTVL.

The rearrangement joins TRBV11-2 to TRBJ2-1; perhaps TRBD1 as D (5 bases). The germline V gene has CDR1 SGHAT and CDR2 FQNNGV. The CDR3 covers 17 residues. Trimming took off 2 bases at V and 5 bases at J, with 19 bases between the two ends. CDR3 in amino acids: CASSLWVGQGTDNEQFF. CDR3 nucleotide sequence: TGTGCCAGCAGCTTATGGGTAGGGCAGGGTACGGACAATGAGCAGTTCTTC. Together with reference TRBV11-2 and TRBJ2-1, the CDR3 gives the full variable domain: EAGVAQSPRYKIIEKRQSVAFWCNPISGHATLYWYQQILGQGPKLLIQFQNNGVVDDSQLPKDRFSAERLKGVDSTLKIQPAKLEDSAVYLCASSLWVGQGTDNEQFFGPGTRLTVL.

CDR3 DNA: TGCAGCGTTTGGGACCCAAGACAGAACTACGAGCAGTACTTC. Translating it yields CSVWDPRQNYEQYF. The chain employs TRBV29-1 and TRBJ2-7, with D possibly being TRBD1 or TRBD2 (5 bases each). This CDR3 is built from 14 residues. Germline V lookup: CDR1 SQVTM, CDR2 ANQGSEA. Trimming left V 5 bases short and J 3 bases short, with 17 bases between.

V and J are TRBV9 and TRBJ2-1; TRBD2 aligns across 11 bases. The CDR3 is 17 residues long. Germline trimming cut 4 bases from V and 3 bases from J; bases unmatched to any gene: 9. CDR1 SGDLS and CDR2 YYNGEE come from the germline V gene. The CDR3 loop reads CASSPRRLAGGYNEQFF. DNA of the CDR3: TGTGCCAGCAGCCCCCGACGGCTAGCGGGAGGCTACAATGAGCAGTTCTTC. The full variable domain, in which reference TRBV9 and TRBJ2-1 provide the parts outside the CDR3, is DSGVTQTPKHLITATGQRVTLRCSPRSGDLSVYWYQQSLDQGLQFLIQYYNGEERAKGNILERFSAQQFPDLHSELNLSSLELGDSALYFCASSPRRLAGGYNEQFFGPGTRLTVL.

To note about this clone: The same CDR3 is also encoded by other DNA sequences in this sample. The chain carries TRBV15 and TRBJ1-1; D is unclear. Germline CDR1 LNHNV, CDR2 YYDKDF (reference sequence). The CDR3 covers 11 residues. Trimming shortened V by 6 bases and J by 5 bases, and 7 bases separated the two germline ends. The CDR3 nucleotides are TGTGCCACCAGGGGTGGTACTGAAGCTTTCTTT. It is translated as CATRGGTEAFF.

The chain employs TRBV4-3 and TRBJ2-1, with D possibly being TRBD1 (6 bases). V was trimmed by 8 bases and J by 0 bases, leaving 20 bases between them. The CDR3 extends over 17 amino acids. The germline CDR1 and CDR2 sequences are LGHNA and YSLEER. In DNA form, the CDR3 reads TGCGCCAGCTCACAGGGAATCGGCTTAAGCTCCTACAATGAGCAGTTCTTC. Amino acids: CASSQGIGLSSYNEQFF.

The V call is TRBV29-1, the J call TRBJ2-1, with 7 bases aligning to TRBD2. This CDR3 has 13 residues. Germline-derived CDR1 and CDR2 are SQVTM and ANQGSEA. The junction had 5 bases not matched to a gene; V was cut back by 7 bases and J by 2 bases. CDR3 sequence: CSGTGGTYNEQFF. CDR3 sequence (DNA): TGCAGCGGGACCGGGGGGACCTACAATGAGCAGTTCTTC.

The rearrangement uses TRBV5-6 and TRBJ2-1; D is uncertain. From germline, CDR1 is SGHDT and CDR2 YYEEEE. This CDR3 is built from 11 residues. Trimming cost V 3 bases and J 7 bases, with 5 bases left between them. CDR3 sequence (DNA): TGTGCCAGCAGCTACCTGAATGAGCAGTTCTTC. Its translation is CASSYLNEQFF.

The V gene is TRBV6-1, the J gene TRBJ2-7; no firm D call. V lost 6 bases, J lost 0 bases, and 12 bases lay in between. Germline V lookup: CDR1 MNHNS, CDR2 SASEGT. This CDR3 is built from 14 residues. The CDR3 spells CASSPVSSSYEQYF. The CDR3 coding sequence is TGTGCCAGCAGCCCTGTTTCGAGCTCCTACGAGCAGTACTTC.

This chain uses TRBV7-9 with TRBJ2-5, with D perhaps TRBD1 (6 bases). This CDR3 contains 11 residues. From germline, CDR1 is SEHNR and CDR2 FQNEAQ (reference sequence). V gave up 4 bases and J gave up 13 bases, with 13 bases separating them. CDR3 in amino acids: CASSSQGPGYF. The CDR3 coding sequence is TGTGCCAGCAGCTCGCAGGGGCCCGGGTACTTC.

This sequence joins TRBV5-4 and TRBJ2-1, with TRBD2 matching 7 bases. The J segment lost 2 bases and the V segment lost 0 bases, leaving 5 bases of the junction unmatched. Germline V gene lookup returns CDR1 SGHNT and CDR2 YYREEE (reference sequence). The CDR3 contains 16 residues. The CDR3 region is CASSLGAGATYNEQFF. CDR3 bases: TGTGCCAGCAGCTTGGGTGCGGGAGCAACCTACAATGAGCAGTTCTTC.

The chain carries TRBV30 and TRBJ2-5; no clear D. The J call may be in error: the DNA end matches TRBJ2-7 better. CDR1 and CDR2 (germline): GTSNPN, SVGIG (reference sequence). The CDR3 runs to 13 residues. The CDR3 region is CATRLGNTYEQYF. CDR3 DNA: TGTGCGACGAGACTGGGTAATACCTACGAGCAGTACTTC.